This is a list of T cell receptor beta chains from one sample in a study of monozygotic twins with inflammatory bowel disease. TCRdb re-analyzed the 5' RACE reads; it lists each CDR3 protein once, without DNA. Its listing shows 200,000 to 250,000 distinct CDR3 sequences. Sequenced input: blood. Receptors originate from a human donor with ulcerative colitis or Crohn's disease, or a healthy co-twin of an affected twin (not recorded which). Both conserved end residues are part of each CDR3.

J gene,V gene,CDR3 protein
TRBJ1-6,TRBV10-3,CAISQGPYNSPLHF
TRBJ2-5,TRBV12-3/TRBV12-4,CASSLRLAETQYF
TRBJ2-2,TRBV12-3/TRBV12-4,CASSLGTGGPLDTGELFF
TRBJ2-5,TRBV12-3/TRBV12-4,CASSSRRRGGLGETQYF
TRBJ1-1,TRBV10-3,CAISERGRDTEAFF
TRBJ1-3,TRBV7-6,CASSQGQLLSGNTIYF
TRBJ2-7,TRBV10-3,CAISGKIGDRTPYEQYF
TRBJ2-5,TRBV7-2,CASSFPRQETQYF
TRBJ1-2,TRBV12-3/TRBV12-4,CASRDRGGYTF
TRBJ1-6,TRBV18,CASSPDSYYNSPLHF
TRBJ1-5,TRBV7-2,CASSFDLSQPQHF
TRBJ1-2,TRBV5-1,CASSLFAEEPYGYTF
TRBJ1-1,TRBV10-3,CAISDARGKNTEAFF
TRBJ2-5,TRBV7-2,CASSNNLGMLGTETQYF
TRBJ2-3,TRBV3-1,CASSQRTSGRPDTQYF
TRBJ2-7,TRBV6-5,CASSYSRGVMSSYEQYF
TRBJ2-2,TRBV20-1,CSASPLSSGELFF
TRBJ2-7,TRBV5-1,CASSSDPGDAYEQYF
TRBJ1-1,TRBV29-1,CSVKKGPTEAFF
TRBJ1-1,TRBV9,CASSVAGTPNTEAFF
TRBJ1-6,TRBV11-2,CASSLHRLGDNRGRSSPLHF
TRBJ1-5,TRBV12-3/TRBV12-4,CASSLAGVVRNQPQHF
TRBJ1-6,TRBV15,CASRGIGRSPLHF
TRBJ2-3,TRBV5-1,CASSQRLEDTQYF
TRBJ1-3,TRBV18,CASSQDPRAGNTIYF
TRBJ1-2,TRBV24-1,CATSDDRVHGYTF
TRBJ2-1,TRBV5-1,CASSFSTASGFSHHEQFF
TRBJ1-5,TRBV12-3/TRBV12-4,CASSLGPGGHQPQHF